The T cell receptor (beta chain) under discussion was sequenced for a study of T-cell memory formation after mild COVID-19. Overall study context: The two donors had largely donor-specific TCR clusters. Points from the study as a whole: Clones that got smaller from day 15 to 85 had even CD4/CD8, while clones growing later tipped toward CD4+. Contracting CD4+ clones sat mainly in CM and EM; CD8+ in EMRA.

This clonotype showed up just a few times. The antigen is not known. This CDR3 has 15 amino acids. V lost 3 bases to trimming and J lost 5 bases, with 15 bases between them. Libraries for TCRalpha and TCRbeta carried sample barcodes and unique molecular identifiers via 5'RACE. TCRdb ran MiXCR on the 5' RACE reads and lists one entry per CDR3 protein. The table lists tens of thousands of distinct CDR3 sequences, about 16% of them singletons. The V and J genes are TRBV12-3 or TRBV12-4 and TRBJ2-3; D perhaps matches TRBD2 (7 bases). The sample was PBMCs or a T cell subset sorted from them (not recorded which). The sequence came from a man younger than 30 who had mild COVID-19 (a few samples of this study predate the infection). Cell type and time point are not known. CDR3 residues: CASSFGGGAVDTQYF. CDR3 DNA sequence: TGTGCCAGCAGTTTCGGAGGGGGGGCGGTAGATACGCAGTATTTT.